What follows are 28 T cell receptor beta chains derived from one specimen sequenced in a study of T cells in Graves' hyperthyroidism and ophthalmopathy. RNA transcripts gave rise to amplified TCR beta CDR3 regions. The HTBI primer set drove a first-round RT-PCR of the TCR CDR3. TCRdb used MiXCR to reprocess the multiplex PCR reads, holding one entry per CDR3 protein. The sample yields more than 550,000 distinct CDR3 sequences, roughly 46% seen once. Sequenced input: peripheral blood or thyroid tissue (not recorded which). The receptors originated from an adult man with Graves' disease, either hyperthyroidism or ophthalmopathy (not recorded which).

To note about this clonotype: With a much larger clone just one base away, this may be a read error. The chain joins TRBV7-9 to TRBJ1-3; D remains ambiguous. CDR1 and CDR2 (germline): SEHNR, FQNEAQ (reference sequence). V was shortened by 7 bases and J by 0 bases, with 13 bases between the two germline ends. The CDR3 loop spans 15 amino acids. The CDR3 DNA reads TGTGCCAGCAACTTGATGGGCAACTCTGGAAACACCATATATTTT. It is translated as CASNLMGNSGNTIYF.

The gene calls are TRBV25-1 and TRBJ1-4; D possibly corresponds to TRBD1 (6 bases). V was clipped by 8 bases and J by 3 bases, with 13 bases between them. Germline values: CDR1 MGHDK, CDR2 SYGVNS. This CDR3 contains 14 residues. The chain's CDR3 is CASPGQRANEKLFF. In nucleotides, the CDR3 is TGTGCCAGCCCCGGACAGCGGGCTAATGAAAAACTGTTTTTT.

This clonotype was found many times. The chain links TRBV7-2 to TRBJ1-4; D uncertain. The germline V and J ends were trimmed by 2 bases and 0 bases, with 7 bases remaining between them. Germline V gene sequence: CDR1 SGHTA, CDR2 FQGNSA. The CDR3 is made up of 15 amino acids. The CDR3 DNA reads as TGTGCCAGCAGCTTAAGGGCAGCAACTAATGAAAAACTGTTTTTT. It translates to CASSLRAATNEKLFF.

This clonotype was seen a handful of times. One end of the junction varies from germline; a read error may be responsible. This rearrangement joins TRBV5-1 to TRBJ1-2; possible D gene TRBD1, 6 bases. Per germline, CDR1 SGHRS and CDR2 YFSETQ. The CDR3 runs 14 residues. In DNA form, the CDR3 reads TGTGCCAGCAGCCCCACGGACAGCCGCTATGGCTACACCTTC. Residues: CASSPTDSRYGYTF.

Concerning this clonotype itself: This could be a read error, since a much larger clone is one nucleotide away. The rearrangement links TRBV7-7 to TRBJ2-5; D not resolved. Germline loops: CDR1 SSHAT, CDR2 FNYEAQ (reference sequence). The length of the CDR3 is 14 residues. CDR3: CASSRIGFQETQYF. DNA of the CDR3: TGTGCTAGCAGTCGGATAGGATTTCAAGAGACCCAGTACTTC.

This clonotype has at least ten counts. V and J are TRBV14 and TRBJ1-2; D remains unclear. Trimming left V 1 base short and J 5 bases short, with 11 bases between. Germline CDR1 is SGHDN and CDR2 is FVKESK. This CDR3 is built from 14 residues. CDR3 DNA: TGTGCCAGCAGCCAAGCCGACGGAACGTATGGCTACACCTTC. As protein: CASSQADGTYGYTF.

This clonotype was recorded many times. The rearrangement joins TRBV7-9 to TRBJ2-7; 12 positions match TRBD2. The CDR3 extends over 15 amino acids. V gave up 3 bases and J gave up 7 bases; unmatched junction bases: 7. Per germline, CDR1 SEHNR and CDR2 FQNEAQ (reference sequence). As DNA, the CDR3 is TGTGCCAGCAGCTTCCCTAGCGGGGGGGCGGGTGAGCAGTACTTC. This sequence encodes CASSFPSGGAGEQYF.

The chain joins TRBV10-3 to TRBJ2-2; 9 bases are shared with TRBD1. The CDR3 runs 17 residues. Germline V gene lookup returns CDR1 ENHRY and CDR2 SYGVKD. V trimming: 0 bases; J trimming: 2 bases; junction bases outside the gene matches: 4. The CDR3 sequence: CAISESTGGRNTGELFF. CDR3 DNA: TGTGCCATCAGTGAGTCTACAGGGGGCAGAAACACCGGGGAGCTGTTTTTT.

This clonotype has a handful of counts. The V gene is TRBV6-6, the J gene TRBJ1-1; the D gene is possibly TRBD1 (5 bases). Germline CDR1 and CDR2: MNHNY and SVGAGI (reference sequence). This CDR3 spans 15 amino acids. V was shortened by 2 bases and J by 4 bases, with 14 bases between the two germline ends. The CDR3 loop is CASSYGVGVTTEAFF. The CDR3 coding sequence is TGTGCCAGCAGTTACGGAGTAGGGGTAACCACTGAAGCTTTCTTT.

The J gene is TRBJ1-1, the V gene TRBV29-1; no reliable D call. Germline CDR1 and CDR2: SQVTM and ANQGSEA. The CDR3 is made up of 14 amino acids. Trimming took 8 bases from V and 0 from J, leaving 16 bases between them. CDR3 amino acids: CSPEGRSMNTEAFF. The CDR3, as DNA: TGCAGCCCCGAGGGCAGAAGCATGAACACTGAAGCTTTCTTT.

The table lists this clonotype with a few counts. This chain links TRBV7-3 with TRBJ1-4; tentatively, D is TRBD1 (5 bases). The CDR3 is 15 residues long. V lost 2 bases and J lost 6, with 13 bases in between. Germline CDR1 SGHTA, CDR2 FQGTGA. CDR3 in amino acids: CASSLDPGTDEKLFF. The DNA of the CDR3 is TGTGCCAGCAGCTTAGACCCTGGGACGGATGAAAAACTGTTTTTT.

This clonotype was detected only a few times. The CDR3 region is CASSPRRTGEETQYF. In DNA, the CDR3 is TGTGCCAGCAGCCCCCGCCGGACAGGGGAAGAGACCCAGTACTTC. The J gene is TRBJ2-5, the V gene TRBV7-9; 9 nucleotides match TRBD1. With V trimmed by 5 bases and J by 3 bases, 7 bases remained unmatched. The CDR3 is 15 amino acids. Germline values: CDR1 SEHNR, CDR2 FQNEAQ (reference sequence). Full variable domain (remainder filled in from reference TRBV7-9 and TRBJ2-5): DTGVSQNPRHKITKRGQNVTFRCDPISEHNRLYWYRQTLGQGPEFLTYFQNEAQLEKSRLLSDRFSAERPKGSFSTLEIQRTEQGDSAMYLCASSPRRTGEETQYFGPGTRLLVL.

V usage is TRBV10-3 and J usage is TRBJ1-2; 7 bases align to TRBD1. The V gene end was trimmed by 10 bases and the J gene end by 9 bases; junction bases not matched to a gene: 5. Germline V gene sequence: CDR1 ENHRY, CDR2 SYGVKD. The CDR3 runs 10 residues. CDR3 region: CATVQGSYTF. The CDR3 nucleotides are TGTGCCACCGTACAGGGGAGCTACACCTTC.

J is TRBJ2-5 and V is TRBV9; TRBD2 agrees at 11 bases. Germline CDR1 reads SGDLS; CDR2 reads YYNGEE. The CDR3 is 16 residues long. The ends lost 2 bases at V and 5 bases at J; junction bases unmatched: 8. The CDR3 DNA is TGTGCCAGCAGCGTTGGGGCTAGCGGGAGGTGGGAGACCCAGTACTTC. This sequence encodes CASSVGASGRWETQYF. The variable domain in full, with the rest retrieved from reference TRBV9 and TRBJ2-5, is DSGVTQTPKHLITATGQRVTLRCSPRSGDLSVYWYQQSLDQGLQFLIQYYNGEERAKGNILERFSAQQFPDLHSELNLSSLELGDSALYFCASSVGASGRWETQYFGPGTRLLVL.

This clonotype was seen repeatedly, ten times or more. The V call is TRBV2, the J call TRBJ1-4; 8 bases are shared with TRBD1. Germline-derived CDR1 and CDR2 are SNHLY and FYNNEI. The CDR3 contains 15 residues. Trimming took 3 bases from V and 6 from J; bases not matched to a gene: 6. CDR3 amino acids: CASSDSDRADEKLFF. The DNA for the CDR3 is TGTGCCAGCAGTGACTCGGACAGGGCAGATGAAAAACTGTTTTTT.

The table lists this clonotype with a few counts. The rearrangement joins TRBV7-2 to TRBJ2-5; perhaps TRBD2 as D (6 bases). The V end lost 3 bases, the J end lost 2 bases, and 13 bases lay between the germline ends. Germline V gene data show CDR1 as SGHTA and CDR2 as FQGNSA. The CDR3 is 15 amino acids. This CDR3 reads CASSLSGPIQETQYF. CDR3 bases: TGTGCCAGCAGCTTGAGCGGGCCTATTCAAGAGACCCAGTACTTC. The full variable domain, completed using reference TRBV7-2 and TRBJ2-5, is GAGVSQSPSNKVTEKGKDVELRCDPISGHTALYWYRQSLGQGLEFLIYFQGNSAPDKSGLPSDRFSAERTGGSVSTLTIQRTQQEDSAVYLCASSLSGPIQETQYFGPGTRLLVL.

The V and J genes are TRBV29-1 and TRBJ1-3; TRBD1 aligns across 10 bases. The V gene's germline CDR1 is SQVTM and CDR2 ANQGSEA. This CDR3 is 15 amino acids long. With V trimmed by 5 bases and J by 4 bases, 8 bases remained unmatched. CDR3 protein: CSVRTDRGTGNTIYF. The CDR3, as DNA: TGCAGCGTTCGCACGGACAGGGGGACGGGAAACACCATATATTTT.

The chain couples TRBV9 to TRBJ2-7; D gene uncertain. The CDR3 spans 14 residues. V lost 2 bases and J lost 6, with 15 bases in between. Germline-derived CDR1 and CDR2 are SGDLS and YYNGEE. Here the CDR3 reads CASSVSGSAREQYF. The CDR3 coding sequence is TGTGCCAGCAGCGTGTCCGGATCCGCGCGCGAGCAGTACTTC.

The chain combines TRBV29-1 with TRBJ2-7, with 7 bases identical to TRBD2. The CDR3 runs 13 residues. Germline-derived CDR1 and CDR2 are SQVTM and ANQGSEA. Trimming at V came to 1 base and at J to 3 bases, leaving 3 bases not matched to a gene. The CDR3 spells CSVEGGGGYEQYF. CDR3 DNA sequence: TGCAGCGTTGAAGGCGGGGGAGGCTACGAGCAGTACTTC.

This clonotype showed up just a few times. The V and J genes are TRBV7-2 and TRBJ1-2; no clear D. This CDR3 spans 13 amino acids. Germline V gives CDR1 SGHTA, CDR2 FQGNSA. The V and J ends lost 5 bases and 1 base respectively, with 8 bases between them. In nucleotides, the CDR3 is TGTGCCAGCAGCATACATAATAACTATGGCTACACCTTC. Translated, it gives CASSIHNNYGYTF. Full variable domain (outside the CDR3, taken from reference TRBV7-2 and TRBJ1-2): GAGVSQSPSNKVTEKGKDVELRCDPISGHTALYWYRQSLGQGLEFLIYFQGNSAPDKSGLPSDRFSAERTGGSVSTLTIQRTQQEDSAVYLCASSIHNNYGYTFGSGTRLTVV.

V gene TRBV2 combines with J gene TRBJ1-5; 8 nucleotides match TRBD1. The CDR3 consists of 18 residues. V shed 4 bases, J shed 0 bases, and the junction held 11 bases outside the gene matches. Germline assignment: CDR1 SNHLY and CDR2 FYNNEI. The CDR3 sequence is CASSVTDQTGDSNQPQHF. The CDR3 nucleotides are TGTGCCAGCAGTGTAACCGATCAGACAGGGGATAGCAATCAGCCCCAGCATTTT.

This chain connects TRBV7-2 to TRBJ1-1; the D is unclear. The CDR3 contains 15 residues. Germline V lookup: CDR1 SGHTA, CDR2 FQGNSA. Trimming stripped 1 base from V and 3 bases from J, with 12 bases between. The CDR3 here is CASSLGGGLDTEAFF. Here the CDR3 DNA reads TGTGCCAGCAGCTTAGGTGGAGGGTTAGACACTGAAGCTTTCTTT.

Details on this clonotype: This could be a read error, since a much larger clone is one nucleotide away. The gene calls are TRBV7-2 and TRBJ2-7, with D possibly being TRBD1 or TRBD2 (5 bases each). Per the germline V gene, CDR1 is SGHTA and CDR2 is FQGNSA. This CDR3 is built from 11 residues. V was pared by 4 bases and J by 12 bases, with 13 bases between. The CDR3, as DNA: TGTGCCAGCAGCTGCAGTGAGGGGAGGTACTTC. This encodes CASSCSEGRYF.

This clonotype turned up a few times. This sequence joins TRBV20-1 and TRBJ2-7, with no clear D. The CDR3 spans 13 residues. Germline V gene sequence: CDR1 DFQATT, CDR2 SNEGSKA (reference sequence). Deletions cut 8 bases from V and 2 bases from J, with 16 bases between. The CDR3 region is CSTAVEEPYEQYF. The CDR3 coding sequence is TGCAGTACCGCCGTCGAGGAGCCCTACGAGCAGTACTTC.

The V gene is TRBV15, the J gene TRBJ1-4, with D uncertain. Germline CDR1 is LNHNV and CDR2 is YYDKDF (reference sequence). V was shortened by 0 bases and J by 5 bases, with 4 bases between the two germline ends. The CDR3 has 13 residues. Written as DNA, the CDR3 is TGTGCCACCAGCAGAGAGGGGAATGAAAAACTGTTTTTT. Translating it yields CATSREGNEKLFF.

This clonotype has at least ten counts. The chain couples TRBV20-1 to TRBJ2-7; the D is unclear. This CDR3 contains 11 residues. With 5 bases removed from V and 1 base from J, the gap between germline ends came to 6 bases. Germline CDR1 reads DFQATT; CDR2 reads SNEGSKA (reference sequence). The CDR3 bases are TGCAGTGCTCCGGCTTCCTACGAGCAGTACTTC. Protein sequence: CSAPASYEQYF.

This clonotype has ten or more counts. The rearrangement uses TRBV6-6 and TRBJ1-5, with D possibly being TRBD1 (5 bases). The V end lost 2 bases, the J end lost 2 bases, and 13 bases lay between the germline ends. Germline CDR1 MNHNY, CDR2 SVGAGI (reference sequence). This CDR3 comprises 16 residues. The CDR3 coding sequence is TGTGCCAGCAGTTACCCCACGATAGGGGGCAATCAGCCCCAGCATTTT. This gives the protein CASSYPTIGGNQPQHF.

This clonotype has ten or more counts. The chain joins TRBV2 to TRBJ2-5, with D maybe TRBD1 (5 bases). Germline V CDR1 and CDR2: SNHLY, FYNNEI. CDR3 length equals 14 residues. V dropped 3 bases and J dropped 5 bases, with 13 bases sitting between them. The CDR3 sequence is CASSEQGAWETQYF. The DNA of the CDR3 is TGTGCCAGCAGTGAGCAGGGCGCGTGGGAGACCCAGTACTTC.